Described below is a single T cell receptor (beta chain) sequence and its context. It has no known antigen specificity. It has no much larger one-base neighbor in the sample; base qualities were not kept. V lost 4 bases and J lost 0 bases, and the count of bases not matched to a germline gene is 5. Reading from cysteine to phenylalanine, the CDR3 counts 15 amino acids. Only the CDR3 DNA is retained, 45 bases long and in frame from the first base. CDR1 MNHNY and CDR2 SVGAGI were looked up in the germline V gene (reference sequence). The library relied on the immunoSEQ multiplex PCR assay. The source is immuneACCESS, and TCRdb retained only in-frame sequences with V and J called. Part of the clones is not carried over; for the studies checked, unresolved V genes explain less than half of this, and the remainder is unexplained. This sample has roughly 120,000 clones in its table, and 92% of those were observed once. The ten largest clones capture 3% to 4% of the sample.

The sample is drawn from a study of CD4+ T cells in melanoma (dated by TCRdb to the early 2020s). About the study as a whole: The study investigated neoantigen-specific CD4+ T cells in human melanoma.

Results the study describes overall, beyond this receptor: Neoantigen-specific CD4+ T cells were reported to be correlated with the function of CD8+ T cells, macrophages and B cells. According to the report, neoantigen-specific CD4+ T cells in melanoma displayed diverse differentiation states.

The donors were melanoma patients. The receptor comes from a human donor with melanoma. The sequencing input was peripheral blood. Here the chain combines TRBV6-6 and TRBJ2-7; TRBD2 matches 8 bases in the middle. The DNA sequence is as follows: TGTGCCAGCAGTTCCGGGGGGGGGTTCTCCTACGAGCAGTACTTC. Its protein product is CASSSGGGFSYEQYF.